Below are 17 T cell receptor beta chains sequenced from a single sample in a study of T cell responses to AZD1222 COVID-19 vaccine. Generated by immunoSEQ multiplex PCR, the TCRdb table keeps only in-frame clones and is missing some. The data contain some 180,000 clones, just under 95% of them singletons. The sample here was peripheral blood, taken on day 0 of AZD1222 vaccination. These receptor sequences come from an adult in good health.

The rearrangement uses TRBV14 and TRBJ1-3; 8 positions agree with TRBD1. Looked up from germline, CDR1 is SGHDN and CDR2 is FVKESK. This CDR3 has 16 amino acids. The J segment lost 4 bases and the V segment lost 4 bases, leaving 9 bases of the junction unmatched. In nucleotides, the CDR3 is TGTGCCAGCAGCCCTCGACAGGGGATGAGGGGAAACACCATATATTTT. Translating it yields CASSPRQGMRGNTIYF.

This chain uses TRBV6-5 with TRBJ1-5; D call uncertain. V lost 6 bases and J 0 bases, leaving 12 bases between the germline ends. The CDR3 has 15 amino acids. CDR1 MNHEY and CDR2 SVGAGI come from the germline V gene. The CDR3 sequence: CASSGQQSSNQPQHF. The CDR3 DNA is TGTGCCAGCAGCGGGCAACAATCTAGCAATCAGCCCCAGCATTTT.

The chain recombines TRBV6-5 with TRBJ1-1; 9 positions match TRBD1. This CDR3 is 15 amino acids long. J lost 5 bases, V lost 5 bases, and 9 bases had no gene match. Germline V gene lookup returns CDR1 MNHEY and CDR2 SVGAGI. For the CDR3, the DNA is TGTGCCAGCAGTACCCCGGGGACAGGGCGGACTGAAGCTTTCTTT. Translated, it gives CASSTPGTGRTEAFF.

The chain is built from TRBV5-1 and TRBJ1-2; possibly TRBD1 for D (5 bases). CDR3 length: 15 residues. In germline, CDR1 is SGHRS, CDR2 YFSETQ. The germline V and J ends were trimmed by 0 bases and 4 bases, with 13 bases remaining between them. CDR3 sequence reads: CASSLGGLGTYGYTF. CDR3 DNA: TGCGCCAGCAGCTTGGGGGGACTGGGGACCTATGGCTACACCTTC.

This chain joins TRBV25-1 and TRBJ2-7; maybe TRBD1 (5 bases). V lost 4 bases, J lost 4 bases, and 5 bases lay in between. The germline V gene encodes CDR1 MGHDK and CDR2 SYGVNS. The CDR3 is 11 amino acids. CDR3 DNA: TGTGCCAGCAGTGCAGGGTACGAGCAGTACTTC. Protein product: CASSAGYEQYF.

The CDR3 region has the DNA TGTGCCAGCTCACCGGGGACCCCTGCAACTAATGAAAAACTGTTTTTT. Amino acids: CASSPGTPATNEKLFF. This rearrangement joins TRBV18 to TRBJ1-4; TRBD1 might be the D (5 bases). The CDR3 is 16 amino acids. Germline CDR1 is KGHSH and CDR2 is LQKENI. The V end lost 3 bases, the J end lost 0 bases, and 11 bases lay between the germline ends.

The chain combines TRBV5-1 with TRBJ1-2, with D unresolved. CDR3 size: 14 residues. V lost 4 bases and J lost 7, with 17 bases in between. Germline V gene lookup returns CDR1 SGHRS and CDR2 YFSETQ. The CDR3 reads CASSPPGGLVGYTF. Here the CDR3 DNA reads TGCGCCAGCAGCCCCCCCGGCGGCCTAGTTGGCTACACCTTC.

V gene TRBV30 combines with J gene TRBJ1-3; no reliable D call. Germline V CDR1 and CDR2: GTSNPN, SVGIG (reference sequence). The CDR3 extends over 16 amino acids. V was shortened by 5 bases and J by 4 bases, with 21 bases between the two germline ends. CDR3 sequence: CAWRSSGPLAGNTIYF. The CDR3, as DNA: TGTGCCTGGCGGTCCTCCGGGCCACTTGCGGGAAACACCATATATTTT.

The V gene is TRBV5-1, the J gene TRBJ2-3; 8 positions match TRBD2. Germline V gene data show CDR1 as SGHRS and CDR2 as YFSETQ. The CDR3 spans 16 residues. V dropped 4 bases and J dropped 11; count of bases not matched to a gene: 18. The CDR3: CASSPGLAGGAGGQYF. CDR3 coding DNA: TGCGCCAGCAGCCCAGGACTAGCAGGTGGGGCCGGGGGGCAGTATTTT.

Worth noting for this clone: Different DNA sequences within this sample yield the same CDR3. The chain has TRBV19 and TRBJ2-7, with D perhaps TRBD1 (6 bases). Germline CDR1 is LNHDA and CDR2 is SQIVND (reference sequence). This CDR3 region has 14 residues. V was shortened by 3 bases and J by 0 bases, with 9 bases between the two germline ends. The DNA for the CDR3 is TGTGCCAGTAGTATTACAGGGAGCTCCTACGAGCAGTACTTC. It translates to CASSITGSSYEQYF.

The chain couples TRBV7-9 to TRBJ2-7, with 8 positions matching TRBD2. Germline loops: CDR1 SEHNR, CDR2 FQNEAQ (reference sequence). The CDR3 has 16 residues. After removal of 5 bases from V and 0 bases from J, the junction contained 9 bases not matched to a gene. CDR3 amino acids: CASSRDIAGTSYEQYF. In nucleotides, the CDR3 is TGTGCCAGCAGCCGAGACATAGCGGGAACCTCCTACGAGCAGTACTTC.

V gene TRBV5-1 combines with J gene TRBJ2-2; no clear D. This CDR3 has 15 amino acids. CDR1 and CDR2 (germline): SGHRS, YFSETQ. Trimming left V 5 bases short and J 0 bases short, with 11 bases between. This CDR3 is CASSYDPSNTGELFF. The CDR3 coding sequence is TGCGCCAGCAGTTACGACCCATCGAACACCGGGGAGCTGTTTTTT.

J is TRBJ2-3 and V is TRBV9; D unclear. Trimming stripped 3 bases from V and 2 bases from J, with 7 bases between. The V gene's germline CDR1 is SGDLS and CDR2 YYNGEE. CDR3 size: 13 residues. CDR3 in amino acids: CASSDGNTDTQYF. In DNA, the CDR3 is TGTGCCAGCAGCGATGGAAACACAGATACGCAGTATTTT.

This clone was seen once. The chain employs TRBV10-2 and TRBJ2-5, with 12 bases matching TRBD2. Germline assignment: CDR1 WSHSY and CDR2 SAAADI. V shed 6 bases and J 7 bases; nucleotides not matched to a gene: 9. CDR3 length: 15 residues. CDR3 sequence: CASSLSPGLAGTQYF. The CDR3 nucleotides read TGCGCCAGCAGCCTATCTCCGGGACTAGCGGGGACCCAGTACTTC.

This clone turned up a few times. This chain joins TRBV10-1 and TRBJ1-3; D is undetermined. Trimming took 4 bases from V and 2 from J, leaving 9 bases between them. Germline V gene data show CDR1 as WNHNN and CDR2 as SYGVQD (reference sequence). The CDR3 totals 14 residues. CDR3 sequence reads: CASSVWRAGNTIYF. The CDR3 nucleotides are TGCGCCAGCAGTGTTTGGCGAGCTGGAAACACCATATATTTT.

CDR3 protein: CASSLGVSYEQYF. The DNA for the CDR3 is TGCGCCAGCAGCTTGGGCGTCTCCTACGAGCAGTACTTC. The chain employs TRBV5-1 and TRBJ2-7; no reliable D call. From germline, CDR1 is SGHRS and CDR2 YFSETQ. The V end was cut by 0 bases, the J end by 0 bases, with 4 bases between. The length of the CDR3 is 13 residues.

The chain joins TRBV19 to TRBJ2-2; TRBD1 matches 12 bases. V was clipped by 5 bases and J by 9 bases; unmatched bases: 13. This CDR3 is built from 17 residues. Germline CDR1 reads LNHDA; CDR2 reads SQIVND (reference sequence). The CDR3 bases are TGTGCCAGTAGTTTCCCCGGGACAGGGGGCGCATTAAGGGAGCTGTTTTTT. This gives the protein CASSFPGTGGALRELFF.